Listed below are T cell receptor beta chains from one sample, sequenced in a study of blood T cell repertoires in COVID-19. Data came from immunoSEQ multiplex PCR; TCRdb stores just in-frame clones and leaves some out. The profile shows roughly 240,000 clones, 75% to 85% of them singletons. The sample consisted of peripheral blood. The receptors were sampled from a woman between 65 and 79 years old with acute or convalescent COVID-19. Each CDR3 is given with its conserved first and last residue. A D gene is named only where the DNA matches it firmly. Where a row states a size, it is once, few, many or the class of an expanded clone; other rows omit it.

j_call v_call clone_size d_call cdr3_aa cdr3_nt
TRBJ1-1 TRBV29-1 . TRBD1 CSVEFWTGTGTEAFF TGCAGCGTTGAATTTTGGACAGGGACGGGGACTGAAGCTTTCTTT
TRBJ1-2 TRBV24-1 once TRBD1 CATSESTGRDYGYTF TGTGCCACCAGTGAGTCGACAGGGCGTGACTATGGCTACACCTTC
TRBJ2-3 TRBV10-1 few TRBD1 CASSRGYTDTQYF TGCGCCAGCAGCAGGGGGTACACAGATACGCAGTATTTT
TRBJ1-5 TRBV19 . . CASGTILSWASGWDNQPQHF TGTGCCAGCGGCACGATTTTAAGCTGGGCTTCGGGATGGGACAATCAGCCCCAGCATTTT
TRBJ1-6 TRBV7-9 . TRBD1 CASRNLRDSNSPLHF TGTGCCAGCAGGAACCTCCGGGACAGTAATTCACCCCTCCACTTT
TRBJ1-2 TRBV7-9 once . CASSLEARYGYTF TGTGCCAGCAGCTTAGAGGCGAGGTATGGCTACACCTTC
TRBJ2-7 TRBV7-2 . TRBD1 CASSLAGTAVNEQYF TGTGCCAGCAGCTTAGCCGGGACAGCCGTTAACGAGCAGTACTTC
TRBJ1-5 TRBV4-2 . . CASSLSDQPQHF TGTGCCAGCAGTCTTTCGGATCAGCCCCAGCATTTT
TRBJ1-5 TRBV28 . . CASSSTGHQPQHF TGTGCCAGCAGTTCCACAGGGCATCAGCCCCAGCATTTT
TRBJ1-3 TRBV6-5 . TRBD1 CASRETGASGNTIYF TGTGCCAGCAGGGAGACAGGGGCCAGCGGAAACACCATATATTTT